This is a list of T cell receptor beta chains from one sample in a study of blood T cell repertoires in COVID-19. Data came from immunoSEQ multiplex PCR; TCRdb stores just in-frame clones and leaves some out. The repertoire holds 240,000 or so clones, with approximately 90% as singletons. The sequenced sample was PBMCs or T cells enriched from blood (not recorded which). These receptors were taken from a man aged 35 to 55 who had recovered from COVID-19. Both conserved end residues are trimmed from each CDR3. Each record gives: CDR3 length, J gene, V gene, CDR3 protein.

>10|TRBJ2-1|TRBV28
ASSLPTGEQF
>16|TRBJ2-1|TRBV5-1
ASSQGLAGGLVYNEQF
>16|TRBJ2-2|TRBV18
ASSPPGQGSTNTGELF
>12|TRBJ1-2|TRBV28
ASRSGGAGYGYT
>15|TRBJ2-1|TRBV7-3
ASSRVPGLAGEYEQF
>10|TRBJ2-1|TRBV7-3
ASSLTRDEQF
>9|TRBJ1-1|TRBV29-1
SVVPRGEAF
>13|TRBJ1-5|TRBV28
ASSLMDRANQPQH
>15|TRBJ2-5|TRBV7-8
ASSLGRGTFVGETQY
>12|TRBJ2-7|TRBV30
AWTKQMTAYEQY
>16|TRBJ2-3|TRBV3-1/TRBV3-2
ASSQGTLAGGGTDTQY
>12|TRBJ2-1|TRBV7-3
ASSPGTGHNEQF
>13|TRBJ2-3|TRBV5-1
ASSSLGTPTDTQY
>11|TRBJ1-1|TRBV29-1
SVGGRVGAEAF
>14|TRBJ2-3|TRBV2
ASSELWGTETDTQY
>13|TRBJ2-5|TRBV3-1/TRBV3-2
ASSTLAGGQETQY
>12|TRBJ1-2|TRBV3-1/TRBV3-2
ASSPQVVNYGYT
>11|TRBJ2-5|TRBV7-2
ASSPHRVETQY
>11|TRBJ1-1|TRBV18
AGERDRNTEAF
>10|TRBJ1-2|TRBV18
ASSPTVTQGT
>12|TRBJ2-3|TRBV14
ASSGSAGSHTQY
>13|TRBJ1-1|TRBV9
ASSVALGAFTEAF